One sample yielded the 7 T cell receptor beta chains listed below, sequenced in a study of T cell clonotyping in hematopoietic cell transplantation. TCRdb's table, derived via immunoSEQ multiplex PCR, lists solely in-frame clones and lacks some. The sample records some 9,700 clones, around 97% being singletons. The sample here was peripheral blood mononuclear cells, taken 100 days after allogeneic stem cell transplant. The receptors here all came from a male patient aged 60 to 75 who had an allogeneic stem cell transplant from a related donor, so the T cells may come from the graft donor. Some clones in this sample may be carry-over from other donors' samples.

CDR3 region: CASSSRGTKDTEAFF. Here the CDR3 DNA reads TGTGCCAGCAGCAGCAGAGGGACTAAAGACACTGAAGCTTTCTTT. V gene TRBV11-2 combines with J gene TRBJ1-1, with D possibly matching TRBD1 (5 bases). V was trimmed by 5 bases and J by 3 bases, leaving 16 bases between them. Germline lookup yields CDR1 SGHAT and CDR2 FQNNGV. This CDR3 comprises 15 residues.

This chain links TRBV5-1 with TRBJ1-3; TRBD1 matches at 7 bases. Germline V lookup: CDR1 SGHRS, CDR2 YFSETQ. There are 15 residues in the CDR3. Germline trimming cut 7 bases from V and 0 bases from J; bases unmatched to any gene: 7. CDR3 DNA: TGCGCCAGCGGGGACCGGGACAGCTCTGGAAACACCATATATTTT. This codes for CASGDRDSSGNTIYF. The variable domain in full, with the rest retrieved from reference TRBV5-1 and TRBJ1-3, is KAGVTQTPRYLIKTRGQQVTLSCSPISGHRSVSWYQQTPGQGLQFLFEYFSETQRNKGNFPGRFSGRQFSNSRSEMNVSTLELGDSALYLCASGDRDSSGNTIYFGEGSWLTVV.

The chain carries TRBV2 and TRBJ1-2, with unresolved D. CDR3 size: 11 residues. Trimming took 10 bases from V and 4 from J, leaving 10 bases between them. CDR1 and CDR2 (germline): SNHLY, FYNNEI. CDR3: CATGLLYGYTF. CDR3 bases: TGTGCCACCGGACTCCTCTATGGCTACACCTTC.

The CDR3 reads CASSLSGVNYGYTF. DNA of the CDR3: TGTGCCAGCAGTTTATCTGGGGTCAACTATGGCTACACCTTC. The V call is TRBV28, the J call TRBJ1-2; D uncertain. CDR3 length equals 14 residues. V lost 1 base, J lost 2 bases, and 8 bases lay in between. Germline-derived CDR1 and CDR2 are MDHEN and SYDVKM.

V usage is TRBV2 and J usage is TRBJ2-3; D possibly corresponds to TRBD2 (7 bases). The CDR3 covers 16 residues. V was clipped by 3 bases and J by 5 bases, with 18 bases between them. Germline CDR1 reads SNHLY; CDR2 reads FYNNEI. CDR3 nucleotide sequence: TGTGCCAGCAGTGAGGGGGGCGGGGGACAAGAAGATACGCAGTATTTT. This sequence encodes CASSEGGGGQEDTQYF.

The chain is built from TRBV6-5 and TRBJ2-7, with TRBD2 identical over 8 bases. CDR3 size: 15 residues. The germline CDR1 and CDR2 sequences are MNHEY and SVGAGI. Losses at the gene ends were 5 bases for V and 4 bases for J; bases not matched to a gene: 10. CDR3 protein: CASSNPPGGEYEQYF. DNA of the CDR3: TGTGCCAGCAGTAACCCCCCGGGAGGGGAATACGAGCAGTACTTC.

V and J are TRBV28 and TRBJ2-3, with 8 bases lining up with TRBD2. V shed 3 bases, J shed 5 bases, and the junction held 10 bases outside the gene matches. The CDR3 loop spans 16 amino acids. Germline-derived CDR1 and CDR2 are MDHEN and SYDVKM. The CDR3 coding sequence is TGTGCCAGCAGTTTCATCTCGGGGGGGCCGGGAGATACGCAGTATTTT. Translation: CASSFISGGPGDTQYF.